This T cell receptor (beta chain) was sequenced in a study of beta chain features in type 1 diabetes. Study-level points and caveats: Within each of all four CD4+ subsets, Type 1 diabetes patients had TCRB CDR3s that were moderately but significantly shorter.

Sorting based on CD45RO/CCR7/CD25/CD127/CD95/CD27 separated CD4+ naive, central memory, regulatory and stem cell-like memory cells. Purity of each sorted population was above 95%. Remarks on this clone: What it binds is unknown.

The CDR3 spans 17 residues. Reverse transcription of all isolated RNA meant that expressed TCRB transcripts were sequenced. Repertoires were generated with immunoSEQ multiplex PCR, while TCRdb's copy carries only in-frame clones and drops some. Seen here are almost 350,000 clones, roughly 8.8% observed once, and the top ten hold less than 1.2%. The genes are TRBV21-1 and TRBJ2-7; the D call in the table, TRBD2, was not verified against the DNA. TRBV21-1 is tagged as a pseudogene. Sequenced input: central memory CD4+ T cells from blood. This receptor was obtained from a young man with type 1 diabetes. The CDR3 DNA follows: TGTGCCAGCAGCAAAGCGCTTGGGACTAGACCTGCCTACGAGCAGTACTTC. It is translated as CASSKALGTRPAYEQYF.